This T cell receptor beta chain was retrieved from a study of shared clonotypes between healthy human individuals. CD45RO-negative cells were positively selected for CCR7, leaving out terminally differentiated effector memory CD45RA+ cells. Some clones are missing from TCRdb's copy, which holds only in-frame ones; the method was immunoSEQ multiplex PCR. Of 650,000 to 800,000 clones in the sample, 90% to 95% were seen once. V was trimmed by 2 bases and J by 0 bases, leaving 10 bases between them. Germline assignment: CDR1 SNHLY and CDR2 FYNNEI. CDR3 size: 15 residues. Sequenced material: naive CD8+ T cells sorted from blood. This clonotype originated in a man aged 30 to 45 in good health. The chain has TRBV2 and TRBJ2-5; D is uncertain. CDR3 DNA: TGTGCCAGCAGTGAAATGCTGGCTAACCAAGAGACCCAGTACTTC. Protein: CASSEMLANQETQYF.